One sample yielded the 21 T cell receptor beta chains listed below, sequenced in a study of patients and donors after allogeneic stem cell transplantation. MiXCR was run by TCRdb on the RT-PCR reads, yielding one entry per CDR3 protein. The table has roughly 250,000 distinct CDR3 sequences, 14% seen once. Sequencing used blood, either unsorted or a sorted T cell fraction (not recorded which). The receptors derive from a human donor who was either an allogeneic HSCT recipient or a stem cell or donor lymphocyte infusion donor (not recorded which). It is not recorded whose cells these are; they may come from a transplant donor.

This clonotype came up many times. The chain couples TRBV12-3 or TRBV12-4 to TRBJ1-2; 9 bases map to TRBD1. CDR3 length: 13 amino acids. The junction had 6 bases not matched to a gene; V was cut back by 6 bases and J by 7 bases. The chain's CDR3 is CASSAQGAPGYTF. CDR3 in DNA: TGTGCCAGCAGCGCACAGGGGGCGCCTGGCTACACCTTC.

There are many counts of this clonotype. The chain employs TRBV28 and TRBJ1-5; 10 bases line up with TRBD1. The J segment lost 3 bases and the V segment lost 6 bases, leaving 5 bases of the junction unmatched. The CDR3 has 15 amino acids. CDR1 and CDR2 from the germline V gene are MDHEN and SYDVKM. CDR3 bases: TGTGCCAGCAGGACAGGGGGCTTAAACAATCAGCCCCAGCATTTT. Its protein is CASRTGGLNNQPQHF.

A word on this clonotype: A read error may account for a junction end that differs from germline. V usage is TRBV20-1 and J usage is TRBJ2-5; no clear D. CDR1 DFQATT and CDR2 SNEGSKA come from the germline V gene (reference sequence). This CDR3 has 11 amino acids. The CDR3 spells CSATLKENQYF. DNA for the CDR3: TGCAGTGCTACCCTAAAAGAGAACCAGTACTTC.

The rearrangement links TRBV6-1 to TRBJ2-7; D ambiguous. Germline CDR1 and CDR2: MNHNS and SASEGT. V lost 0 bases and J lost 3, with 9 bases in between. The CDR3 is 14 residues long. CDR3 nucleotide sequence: TGTGCCAGCAGTGAAGCTGCCATGAACTACGAGCAGTACTTC. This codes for CASSEAAMNYEQYF.

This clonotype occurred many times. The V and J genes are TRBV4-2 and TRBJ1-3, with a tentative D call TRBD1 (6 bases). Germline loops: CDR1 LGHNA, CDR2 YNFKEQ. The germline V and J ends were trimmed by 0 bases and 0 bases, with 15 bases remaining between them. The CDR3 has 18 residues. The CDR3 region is CASSQELGGGSSGNTIYF. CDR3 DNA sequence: TGTGCCAGCAGCCAAGAATTGGGGGGCGGCTCCTCTGGAAACACCATATATTTT.

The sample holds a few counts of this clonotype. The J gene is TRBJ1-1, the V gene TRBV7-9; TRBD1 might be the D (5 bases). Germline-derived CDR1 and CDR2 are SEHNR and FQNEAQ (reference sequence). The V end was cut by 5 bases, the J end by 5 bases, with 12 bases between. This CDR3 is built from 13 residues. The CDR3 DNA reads TGTGCCAGCAGCACTCAGGGAAGGACTGAAGCTTTCTTT. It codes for CASSTQGRTEAFF.

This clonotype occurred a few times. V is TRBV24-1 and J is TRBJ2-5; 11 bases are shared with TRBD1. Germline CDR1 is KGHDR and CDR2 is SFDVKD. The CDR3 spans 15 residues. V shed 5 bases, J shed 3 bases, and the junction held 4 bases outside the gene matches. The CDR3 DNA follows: TGTGCCACCAGTGTCGGACAGGGGGCTGAAGAGACCCAGTACTTC. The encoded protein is CATSVGQGAEETQYF.

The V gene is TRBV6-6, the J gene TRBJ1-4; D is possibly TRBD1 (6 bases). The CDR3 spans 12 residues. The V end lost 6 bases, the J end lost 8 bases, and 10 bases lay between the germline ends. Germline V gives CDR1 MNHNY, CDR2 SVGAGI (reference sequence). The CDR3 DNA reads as TGTGCCAGCAGCCCGGGACACGAAAAACTGTTTTTT. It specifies CASSPGHEKLFF.

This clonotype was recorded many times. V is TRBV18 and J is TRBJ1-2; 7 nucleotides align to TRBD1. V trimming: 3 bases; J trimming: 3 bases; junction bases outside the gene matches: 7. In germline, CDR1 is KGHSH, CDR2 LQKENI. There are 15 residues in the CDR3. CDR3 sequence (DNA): TGTGCCAGCTCACCGGGGGACAGAACCCACTATGGCTACACCTTC. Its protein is CASSPGDRTHYGYTF.

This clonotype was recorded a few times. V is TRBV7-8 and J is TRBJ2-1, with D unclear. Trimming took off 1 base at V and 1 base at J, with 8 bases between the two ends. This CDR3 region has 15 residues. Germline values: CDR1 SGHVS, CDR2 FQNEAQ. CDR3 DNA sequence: TGTGCCAGCAGCTTAGAGGGCTTTTCCTACAATGAGCAGTTCTTC. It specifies CASSLEGFSYNEQFF.

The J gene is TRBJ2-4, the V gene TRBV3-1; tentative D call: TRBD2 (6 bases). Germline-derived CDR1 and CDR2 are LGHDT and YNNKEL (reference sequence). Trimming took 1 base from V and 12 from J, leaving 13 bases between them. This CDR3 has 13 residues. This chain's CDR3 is CASSQVRGGDQYF. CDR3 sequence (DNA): TGTGCCAGCAGCCAAGTTCGTGGCGGGGATCAGTACTTC. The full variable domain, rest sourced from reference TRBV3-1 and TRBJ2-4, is DTAVSQTPKYLVTQMGNDKSIKCEQNLGHDTMYWYKQDSKKFLKIMFSYNNKELIINETVPNRFSPKSPDKAHLNLHINSLELGDSAVYFCASSQVRGGDQYFGAGTRLSVL.

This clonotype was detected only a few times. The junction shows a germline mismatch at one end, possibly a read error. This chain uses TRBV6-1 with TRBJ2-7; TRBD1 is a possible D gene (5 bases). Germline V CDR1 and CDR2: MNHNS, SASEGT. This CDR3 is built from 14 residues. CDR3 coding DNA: TGTGCCGGCAGCAGAGTAGGGGTCTCCTACGAGCAGTACTTC. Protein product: CAGSRVGVSYEQYF.

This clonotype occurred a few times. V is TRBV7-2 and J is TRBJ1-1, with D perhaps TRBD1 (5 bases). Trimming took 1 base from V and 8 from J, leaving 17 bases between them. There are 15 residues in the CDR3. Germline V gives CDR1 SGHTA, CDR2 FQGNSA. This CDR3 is CASSLGARVPKEAFF. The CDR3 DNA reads TGTGCCAGCAGCTTAGGGGCCAGGGTCCCTAAAGAAGCTTTCTTT.

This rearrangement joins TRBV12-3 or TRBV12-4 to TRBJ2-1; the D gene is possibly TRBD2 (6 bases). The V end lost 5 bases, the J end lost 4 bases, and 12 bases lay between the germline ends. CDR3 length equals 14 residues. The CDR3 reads CASSPERAYNEQFF. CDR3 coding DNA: TGTGCCAGCAGTCCAGAGCGGGCTTACAATGAGCAGTTCTTC.

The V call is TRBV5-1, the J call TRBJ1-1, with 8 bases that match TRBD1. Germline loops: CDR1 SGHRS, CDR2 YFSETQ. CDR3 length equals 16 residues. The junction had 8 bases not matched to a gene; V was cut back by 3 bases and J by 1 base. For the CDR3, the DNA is TGCGCCAGCAGCTCGGGACAGGCCTTCGCGAACACTGAAGCTTTCTTT. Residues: CASSSGQAFANTEAFF.

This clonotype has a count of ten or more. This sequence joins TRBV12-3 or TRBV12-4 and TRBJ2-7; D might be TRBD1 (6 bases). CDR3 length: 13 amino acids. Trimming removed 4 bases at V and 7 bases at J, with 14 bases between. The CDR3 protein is CASSWTVSREQYF. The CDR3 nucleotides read TGTGCCAGCAGTTGGACAGTGTCGCGGGAGCAGTACTTC.

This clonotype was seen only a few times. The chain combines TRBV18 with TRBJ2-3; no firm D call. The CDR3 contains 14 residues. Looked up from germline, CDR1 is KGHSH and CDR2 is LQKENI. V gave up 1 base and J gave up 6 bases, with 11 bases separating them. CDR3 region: CASSPHHGSDTQYF. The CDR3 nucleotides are TGTGCCAGCTCACCACATCACGGTTCCGATACGCAGTATTTT. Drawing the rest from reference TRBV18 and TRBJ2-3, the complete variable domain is NAGVMQNPRHLVRRRGQEARLRCSPMKGHSHVYWYRQLPEEGLKFMVYLQKENIIDESGMPKERFSAEFPKEGPSILRIQQVVRGDSAAYFCASSPHHGSDTQYFGPGTRLTVL.

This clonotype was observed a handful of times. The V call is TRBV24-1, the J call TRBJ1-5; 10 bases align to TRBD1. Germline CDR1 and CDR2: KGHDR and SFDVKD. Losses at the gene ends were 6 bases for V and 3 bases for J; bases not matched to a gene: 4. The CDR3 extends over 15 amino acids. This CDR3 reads CATSSGTGVNQPQHF. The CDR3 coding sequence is TGTGCCACCAGTTCCGGGACAGGGGTCAATCAGCCCCAGCATTTT.

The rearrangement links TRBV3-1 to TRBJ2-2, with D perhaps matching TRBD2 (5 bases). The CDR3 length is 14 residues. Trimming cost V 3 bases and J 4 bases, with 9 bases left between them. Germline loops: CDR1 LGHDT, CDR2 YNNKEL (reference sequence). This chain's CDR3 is CASSQLEGTGELFF. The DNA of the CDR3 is TGTGCCAGCAGCCAGCTAGAGGGCACCGGGGAGCTGTTTTTT.

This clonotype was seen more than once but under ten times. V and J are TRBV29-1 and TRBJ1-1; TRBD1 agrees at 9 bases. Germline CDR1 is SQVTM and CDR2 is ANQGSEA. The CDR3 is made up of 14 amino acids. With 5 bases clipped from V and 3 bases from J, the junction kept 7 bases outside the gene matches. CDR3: CSVSGQGEYTEAFF. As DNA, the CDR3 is TGCAGCGTTTCGGGACAGGGAGAGTACACTGAAGCTTTCTTT.

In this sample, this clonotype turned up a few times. CDR3 in amino acids: CSAPGQGNYEQYF. The CDR3 coding sequence is TGCAGTGCTCCGGGCCAGGGAAATTACGAGCAGTACTTC. The V gene is TRBV20-1, the J gene TRBJ2-7; a weak D match, TRBD1 (5 bases). The CDR3 length is 13 residues. Per the germline V gene, CDR1 is DFQATT and CDR2 is SNEGSKA (reference sequence). Trimming removed 5 bases from V and 4 bases from J, with 15 bases in between.